Below are 31 T cell receptor beta chains sequenced from a single sample in a study of vaccination and CD4 T cells after COVID-19. Sequenced with the Oncomine TCR Beta short-read assay was DNA taken from cultured CD4+ T cells. Genomic DNA from cultured CD4+ T cells was extracted. Each CDR3 protein gets one entry after TCRdb re-called the PCR reads with MiXCR. The sample holds 6,900 or so distinct CDR3 sequences, roughly a third seen once. These receptors' targets are unknown. As to treatment: roughly 10-day PBMC culture with coronavirus spike peptide pools or control peptides (ViraFEST assay). Ahead of the COVID-19 pandemic (2011-2018), the CD4+ T cells of the unexposed donor were collected. The sample was CD4+ T cells from blood, cultured in vitro. The receptors derive from a human donor in good health.

A few counts support this clonotype. The gene calls are TRBV7-9 and TRBJ2-5; D is ambiguous. The CDR3 runs 15 residues. Germline CDR1 is SEHNR and CDR2 is FQNEAQ (reference sequence). Trimming pared 5 bases from V and 3 bases from J, leaving 16 bases between. As DNA, the CDR3 is TGTGCCAGCAGCCCCCGAGGCGGTAGGGAAGAGACCCAGTACTTC. This gives the protein CASSPRGGREETQYF.

On this clonotype: A much larger clone is a single base away; this may be a read error. This likely comes from a read error, as the CDR3 has no conserved phenylalanine or tryptophan at its end. The chain links TRBV6-1 to TRBJ1-2; unclear D gene. CDR3 size: 12 residues. V lost 3 bases, J lost 7 bases, and 9 bases lay in between. CDR1 is MNHNS and CDR2 is SASEGT in the germline V gene. CDR3 amino acids: CASSEDGRGYTL. DNA of the CDR3: TGTGCCAGCAGTGAGGACGGACGTGGCTACACCCTC.

By share, this clonotype counts as medium-sized. The V gene is TRBV20-1, the J gene TRBJ2-5, with D possibly being TRBD1 or TRBD2 (5 bases each). Trimming pared 3 bases from V and 0 bases from J, leaving 14 bases between. CDR1 is DFQATT, CDR2 SNEGSKA, per germline (reference sequence). CDR3 length equals 15 residues. CDR3: CSASAGTEYQETQYF. CDR3 DNA: TGCAGTGCTAGTGCTGGGACGGAGTACCAAGAGACCCAGTACTTC.

This clonotype came up a few times. This chain uses TRBV28 with TRBJ2-5; 9 bases fit TRBD1. The J segment lost 6 bases and the V segment lost 6 bases, leaving 11 bases of the junction unmatched. CDR3 length: 15 residues. Germline CDR1 reads MDHEN; CDR2 reads SYDVKM. CDR3 protein: CASRHRTGGAKTQYF. The CDR3 nucleotides read TGTGCCAGCAGGCACCGCACAGGGGGCGCGAAGACCCAGTACTTC.

The chain employs TRBV28 and TRBJ2-7; unclear D gene. The V gene's germline CDR1 is MDHEN and CDR2 SYDVKM. V lost 6 bases and J lost 3, with 9 bases in between. CDR3 length: 12 amino acids. This CDR3 reads CASSSVFYEQYF. The DNA for the CDR3 is TGTGCCAGCAGCTCGGTATTCTACGAGCAGTACTTC. The full variable domain, rest sourced from reference TRBV28 and TRBJ2-7, is DVKVTQSSRYLVKRTGEKVFLECVQDMDHENMFWYRQDPGLGLRLIYFSYDVKMKEKGDIPEGYSVSREKKERFSLILESASTNQTSMYLCASSSVFYEQYFGPGTRLTVT.

In this sample, this clonotype turned up a few times. The chain links TRBV7-9 to TRBJ1-1, with 7 bases aligning to TRBD1. The CDR3 runs to 14 residues. Germline lookup yields CDR1 SEHNR and CDR2 FQNEAQ (reference sequence). The junction had 11 bases not matched to a gene; V was cut back by 7 bases and J by 6 bases. CDR3 DNA sequence: TGTGCCAGCACCCTTATGACAGGGAAGGCTGAAGCTTTCTTT. Its protein is CASTLMTGKAEAFF.

In its sample, this clonotype ranks as large (0.1 to 1%). The chain carries TRBV7-6 and TRBJ2-5, with 10 bases that match TRBD2. The germline V gene has CDR1 SGHVS and CDR2 FNYEAQ. The J segment lost 5 bases and the V segment lost 5 bases, leaving 8 bases of the junction unmatched. This CDR3 contains 15 residues. The DNA for the CDR3 is TGTGCCAGCAGCATAGGACTAGCGGTGGGGGAGACCCAGTACTTC. This translates into CASSIGLAVGETQYF.

In its sample, this clonotype is medium-sized (0.01 to 0.1%). The chain is built from TRBV6-1 and TRBJ1-5, with TRBD1 matching 7 bases. CDR1 and CDR2 from the germline V gene are MNHNS and SASEGT. The CDR3 is made up of 12 amino acids. Germline trimming cut 6 bases from V and 6 bases from J; bases unmatched to any gene: 2. CDR3 in DNA: TGTGCCAGCAGCGACAGGGTTCAGCCCCAGCATTTT. As protein: CASSDRVQPQHF.

In its sample, this clonotype is large (0.1 to 1%). The V gene is TRBV28, the J gene TRBJ1-2; D possibly corresponds to TRBD1 (5 bases). The germline V gene has CDR1 MDHEN and CDR2 SYDVKM. Trimming cost V 7 bases and J 8 bases, with 14 bases left between them. CDR3 length: 12 amino acids. CDR3 protein: CASTIQGGGYTF. The CDR3 DNA sequence: TGTGCCAGCACCATCCAGGGTGGGGGCTACACCTTC.

The chain employs TRBV7-3 and TRBJ2-3; D is undetermined. Trimming pared 5 bases from V and 3 bases from J, leaving 12 bases between. The length of the CDR3 is 14 residues. Germline V lookup: CDR1 SGHTA, CDR2 FQGTGA. DNA of the CDR3: TGTGCCAGCAGCCCCGGATGGGGTACAGATACGCAGTATTTT. This encodes CASSPGWGTDTQYF.

The chain employs TRBV27 and TRBJ2-7; 7 positions agree with TRBD2. The CDR3 is 13 residues long. The V gene end was trimmed by 5 bases and the J gene end by 7 bases; junction bases not matched to a gene: 8. Germline-derived CDR1 and CDR2 are MNHEY and SMNVEV (reference sequence). The CDR3 region is CASSTQRGREQYF. The CDR3 DNA sequence: TGTGCCAGCAGTACCCAGCGGGGTAGAGAGCAGTACTTC.

The V call is TRBV6-4, the J call TRBJ2-3; 7 bases fit TRBD2. CDR1 is MRHNA and CDR2 is SNTAGT in the germline V gene. The V gene end was trimmed by 3 bases and the J gene end by 0 bases; junction bases not matched to a gene: 3. CDR3 length equals 15 residues. The CDR3 sequence: CASSEASGSTDTQYF. In DNA form, the CDR3 reads TGTGCCAGCAGTGAAGCTAGCGGCAGCACAGATACGCAGTATTTT.

This clonotype was seen only a few times. The rearrangement links TRBV7-3 to TRBJ2-1; TRBD2 matches 7 bases. CDR1 SGHTA and CDR2 FQGTGA come from the germline V gene. This CDR3 is 13 amino acids long. The J segment lost 9 bases and the V segment lost 4 bases, leaving 6 bases of the junction unmatched. The CDR3 DNA reads TGTGCCAGCAGCTCTCCGGGGAGGGGTGAGCAGTTCTTC. This gives the protein CASSSPGRGEQFF.

The chain joins TRBV5-1 to TRBJ1-1; D is uncertain. The V gene lost 6 bases and the J gene lost 1 base, with 4 bases spanning the gap. The length of the CDR3 is 11 residues. Germline V CDR1 and CDR2: SGHRS, YFSETQ. The CDR3 DNA follows: TGCGCCAGCAAGGAGAACACTGAAGCTTTCTTT. Translation: CASKENTEAFF.

Only a few counts were recorded for this clonotype. The chain carries TRBV6-5 and TRBJ2-7, with D tentatively TRBD1 (6 bases). This CDR3 has 14 residues. V dropped 0 bases and J dropped 3 bases, with 9 bases sitting between them. Germline loops: CDR1 MNHEY, CDR2 SVGAGI. The CDR3 DNA sequence: TGTGCCAGCAGTTACTCCACAGGGAACTACGAGCAGTACTTC. This translates into CASSYSTGNYEQYF.

V usage is TRBV6-1 and J usage is TRBJ2-7; TRBD1 agrees at 9 bases. The CDR3 runs 15 residues. The germline CDR1 and CDR2 sequences are MNHNS and SASEGT. With 3 bases clipped from V and 5 bases from J, the junction kept 8 bases outside the gene matches. The CDR3 protein is CASSETTGGENEQYF. Here the CDR3 DNA reads TGTGCCAGCAGTGAGACAACAGGGGGCGAGAACGAGCAGTACTTC.

This clonotype is medium-sized within its sample. V usage is TRBV7-9 and J usage is TRBJ1-2; D not certain. Germline V gene sequence: CDR1 SEHNR, CDR2 FQNEAQ (reference sequence). V lost 1 base to trimming and J lost 0 bases, with 3 bases between them. The CDR3 has 13 residues. CDR3 sequence: CASSLGANYGYTF. The CDR3 DNA sequence: TGTGCCAGCAGCTTAGGGGCTAACTATGGCTACACCTTC.

This sequence joins TRBV27 and TRBJ1-1, with 7 bases fitting TRBD1. Germline V gives CDR1 MNHEY, CDR2 SMNVEV (reference sequence). This CDR3 has 15 amino acids. V gave up 6 bases and J gave up 4 bases; unmatched junction bases: 11. The CDR3 region is CASRILQQGSTEAFF. In DNA form, the CDR3 reads TGTGCCAGCAGAATATTACAACAGGGGAGCACTGAAGCTTTCTTT.

The chain couples TRBV28 to TRBJ1-1; D uncertain. The germline V and J ends were trimmed by 5 bases and 7 bases, with 8 bases remaining between them. The CDR3 consists of 11 residues. The germline V gene has CDR1 MDHEN and CDR2 SYDVKM. The CDR3 protein is CASSNTLEAFF. Written as DNA, the CDR3 is TGTGCCAGCAGTAACACGCTTGAAGCTTTCTTT.

The rearrangement links TRBV20-1 to TRBJ1-3, with D perhaps matching TRBD1 (5 bases). The CDR3 runs 14 residues. Deletions cut 1 base from V and 2 bases from J, with 9 bases between. Germline V gives CDR1 DFQATT, CDR2 SNEGSKA (reference sequence). The CDR3 nucleotides are TGCAGTGCTAGAGGGGGGGGGGCTGGAAACACCATATATTTT. Translating gives CSARGGGAGNTIYF.

This clonotype was detected once. This chain links TRBV12-3 or TRBV12-4 with TRBJ1-1; no clear D gene. The CDR3 contains 14 residues. V gave up 5 bases and J gave up 0 bases, with 10 bases separating them. Here the CDR3 DNA reads TGTGCCAGCAGTGCGCAAACCCTGAACACTGAAGCTTTCTTT. It specifies CASSAQTLNTEAFF.

This clonotype was recorded a few times. The rearrangement uses TRBV20-1 and TRBJ2-5; 9 nucleotides align to TRBD2. J lost 6 bases, V lost 6 bases, and 11 bases had no gene match. The CDR3 sequence is 14 residues long. Germline lookup yields CDR1 DFQATT and CDR2 SNEGSKA (reference sequence). The CDR3 region has the DNA TGCAGTGCCCCGTTTAGCGGGAGCACGAAGACCCAGTACTTC. Translated: CSAPFSGSTKTQYF.

The V call is TRBV4-3, the J call TRBJ2-7; D could derive from TRBD1 or TRBD2 (6 bases each). The CDR3 is 14 residues long. Per germline, CDR1 LGHNA and CDR2 YSLEER. Trimming took off 4 bases at V and 5 bases at J, with 15 bases between the two ends. In nucleotides, the CDR3 is TGCGCCAGCAGCCGGAAGAAGGGGGGACACGAGCAGTACTTC. It encodes CASSRKKGGHEQYF.

A few counts support this clonotype. CDR3 nucleotide sequence: TGCAGTGCTAGACACTGGACTAGCAGCGAGACCCAGTACTTC. As protein: CSARHWTSSETQYF. The chain carries TRBV20-1 and TRBJ2-5, with 8 positions matching TRBD2. This CDR3 contains 14 residues. Germline trimming cut 2 bases from V and 5 bases from J; bases unmatched to any gene: 7. Germline V CDR1 and CDR2: DFQATT, SNEGSKA (reference sequence).

V gene TRBV27 combines with J gene TRBJ1-1; D remains ambiguous. The ends were cut back, 0 bases at V and 5 bases at J, with 10 bases in the middle. The germline V gene encodes CDR1 MNHEY and CDR2 SMNVEV (reference sequence). This CDR3 contains 14 residues. CDR3 in DNA: TGTGCCAGCAGTTTATCTTCAGTAGGGACTGAAGCTTTCTTT. This sequence encodes CASSLSSVGTEAFF.

The chain joins TRBV6-4 to TRBJ1-1; D remains unclear. V was trimmed by 8 bases and J by 7 bases, leaving 14 bases between them. Germline CDR1 and CDR2: MRHNA and SNTAGT. The CDR3 spans 12 residues. This CDR3 reads CASPLGGFEAFF. CDR3 in DNA: TGTGCCAGCCCACTCGGCGGGTTTGAAGCTTTCTTT.

This clonotype showed up just a few times. The V call is TRBV20-1, the J call TRBJ1-1; D gene uncertain. The germline CDR1 and CDR2 sequences are DFQATT and SNEGSKA (reference sequence). The ends were cut back, 6 bases at V and 7 bases at J, with 18 bases in the middle. The CDR3 is 13 residues long. CDR3 in amino acids: CSAPPRVAGEAFF. CDR3 DNA: TGCAGTGCCCCCCCCCGCGTGGCAGGTGAAGCTTTCTTT.

The sample holds a few counts of this clonotype. V usage is TRBV6-5 and J usage is TRBJ2-7, with 12 bases aligning to TRBD1. The germline V gene encodes CDR1 MNHEY and CDR2 SVGAGI. The junction had 5 bases not matched to a gene; V was cut back by 4 bases and J by 4 bases. This CDR3 region has 15 residues. CDR3 nucleotides: TGTGCCAGCAGTTCCCCGGGACAGGGGGCTTACGAGCAGTACTTC. Protein product: CASSSPGQGAYEQYF.

This clonotype was seen a few times. The CDR3 here is CASSLPSASYEQYF. CDR3 in DNA: TGTGCCAGCAGCTTACCGTCTGCCTCATACGAGCAGTACTTC. The rearrangement links TRBV7-9 to TRBJ2-7; D is unclear. Trimming pared 2 bases from V and 4 bases from J, leaving 12 bases between. From germline, CDR1 is SEHNR and CDR2 FQNEAQ (reference sequence). The CDR3 runs to 14 residues.

This clonotype qualifies as medium-sized. The V and J genes are TRBV28 and TRBJ1-1, with D tentatively TRBD1 (5 bases). The CDR3 covers 15 residues. Germline CDR1 and CDR2: MDHEN and SYDVKM. V lost 6 bases to trimming and J lost 1 base, with 15 bases between them. The CDR3 region has the DNA TGTGCCAGCAGGGTTCGGACAACGGCGAACACTGAAGCTTTCTTT. Its protein product is CASRVRTTANTEAFF. The full variable domain, with the rest looked up from reference TRBV28 and TRBJ1-1, is DVKVTQSSRYLVKRTGEKVFLECVQDMDHENMFWYRQDPGLGLRLIYFSYDVKMKEKGDIPEGYSVSREKKERFSLILESASTNQTSMYLCASRVRTTANTEAFFGQGTRLTVV.

Judged by abundance, this clonotype is medium-sized (0.01 to 0.1%). This chain connects TRBV20-1 to TRBJ1-5; weak D call: TRBD1 (5 bases). Germline V gives CDR1 DFQATT, CDR2 SNEGSKA (reference sequence). V was pared by 1 base and J by 4 bases, with 11 bases between. The CDR3 runs 14 residues. CDR3 sequence (DNA): TGCAGTGCTAGAGGGGGCCAGGCAAATCAGCCCCAGCATTTT. Residues: CSARGGQANQPQHF.